This T cell receptor beta chain comes out of a study of blood T cell repertoires in COVID-19. Turning to the study itself: Acute and convalescent COVID-19 samples came from the United States, Italy and Spain. PBMCs, B-cell-depleted T cells, or T cells provided the cDNA or gDNA that made up the material.

In the original workflow: For nucleated cells, counts were estimated from reference gene primer amplification. Generated by immunoSEQ multiplex PCR, the TCRdb table keeps only in-frame clones and is missing some. The V and J calls and clone size were taken over from that table, and D and trimming were inferred from the DNA. The table lists roughly 160,000 clones, 88% of them singletons. Trimming removed 5 bases at V and 7 bases at J, with 15 bases between. CDR3 length equals 14 residues. The germline V gene encodes CDR1 LNHNV and CDR2 YYDKDF (reference sequence). Source material: peripheral blood. The TCR comes from a man aged 60-69 years with acute or convalescent COVID-19. The gene calls are TRBV15 and TRBJ1-5; a possible D gene is TRBD1 (6 bases). CDR3 DNA sequence: TGTGCCACCAGCGGGGCAGGGGCAAGCCAGCCCCAGCATTTT. It codes for CATSGAGASQPQHF.